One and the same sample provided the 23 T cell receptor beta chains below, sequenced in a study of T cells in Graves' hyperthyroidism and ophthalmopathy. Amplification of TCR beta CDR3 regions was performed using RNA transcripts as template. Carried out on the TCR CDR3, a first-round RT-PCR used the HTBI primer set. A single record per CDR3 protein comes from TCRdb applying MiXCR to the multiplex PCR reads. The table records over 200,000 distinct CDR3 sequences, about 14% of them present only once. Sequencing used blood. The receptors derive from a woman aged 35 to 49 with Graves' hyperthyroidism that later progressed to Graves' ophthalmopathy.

CDR3 sequence reads: CASSPLRDLKLAEAFF. CDR3 sequence (DNA): TGTGCCAGCTCACCTCTGCGGGACCTAAAGTTAGCTGAAGCTTTCTTT. The chain carries TRBV18 and TRBJ1-1; possible D gene TRBD1, 5 bases. V was pared by 3 bases and J by 6 bases, with 20 bases between. The germline V gene has CDR1 KGHSH and CDR2 LQKENI. The CDR3 runs to 16 residues.

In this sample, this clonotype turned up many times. In DNA, the CDR3 is TGTGCCAGTAGTAAGGTCTGGCGAGATACGCAGTATTTT. It is translated as CASSKVWRDTQYF. The chain employs TRBV19 and TRBJ2-3; D ambiguous. The germline CDR1 and CDR2 sequences are LNHDA and SQIVND (reference sequence). The CDR3 consists of 13 residues. V was cut by 4 bases and J by 5 bases, with 10 bases left in between.

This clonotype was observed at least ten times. The CDR3 region has the DNA TGTGCCAGCAGCCCGCCAAATCTAGCGGGAGCCTACAATGAGCAGTTCTTC. Protein sequence: CASSPPNLAGAYNEQFF. The J gene is TRBJ2-1, the V gene TRBV7-2, with TRBD2 matching 10 bases. Germline CDR1 and CDR2: SGHTA and FQGNSA. The CDR3 extends over 17 amino acids. J was trimmed by 2 bases and V by 5 bases; bases with no gene match: 9.

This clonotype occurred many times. CDR3 sequence: CASSSSGSEYNEQFF. In nucleotides, the CDR3 is TGCGCCAGCAGCAGTAGCGGGAGCGAATACAATGAGCAGTTCTTC. This chain uses TRBV4-1 with TRBJ2-1, with 9 nucleotides matching TRBD2. V was clipped by 5 bases and J by 4 bases; unmatched bases: 6. The CDR3 length is 15 residues. Germline CDR1 and CDR2: MGHRA and YSYEKL.

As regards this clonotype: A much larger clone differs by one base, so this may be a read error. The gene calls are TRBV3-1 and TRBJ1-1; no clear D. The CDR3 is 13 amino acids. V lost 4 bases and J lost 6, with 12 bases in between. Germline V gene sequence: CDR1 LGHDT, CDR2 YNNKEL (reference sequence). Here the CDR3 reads CASSPAPMAEAFF. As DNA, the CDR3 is TGTGCCAGCAGCCCCGCGCCTATGGCTGAAGCTTTCTTT.

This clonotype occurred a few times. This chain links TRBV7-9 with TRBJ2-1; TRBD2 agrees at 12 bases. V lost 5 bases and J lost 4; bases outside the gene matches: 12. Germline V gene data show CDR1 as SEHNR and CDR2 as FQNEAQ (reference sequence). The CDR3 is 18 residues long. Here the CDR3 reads CASSPGLAGRLSYNEQFF. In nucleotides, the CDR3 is TGTGCCAGCAGCCCTGGACTAGCGGGGCGCTTATCTTACAATGAGCAGTTCTTC. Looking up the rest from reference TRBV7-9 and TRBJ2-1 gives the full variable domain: DTGVSQNPRHKITKRGQNVTFRCDPISEHNRLYWYRQTLGQGPEFLTYFQNEAQLEKSRLLSDRFSAERPKGSFSTLEIQRTEQGDSAMYLCASSPGLAGRLSYNEQFFGPGTRLTVL.

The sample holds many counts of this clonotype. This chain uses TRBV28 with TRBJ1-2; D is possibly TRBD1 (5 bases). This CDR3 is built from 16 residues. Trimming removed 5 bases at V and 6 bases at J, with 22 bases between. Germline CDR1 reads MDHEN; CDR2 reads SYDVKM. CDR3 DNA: TGTGCCAGCAGTCACGGCGTAAGGGGCGAGGAAAATGGCTACACCTTC. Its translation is CASSHGVRGEENGYTF.

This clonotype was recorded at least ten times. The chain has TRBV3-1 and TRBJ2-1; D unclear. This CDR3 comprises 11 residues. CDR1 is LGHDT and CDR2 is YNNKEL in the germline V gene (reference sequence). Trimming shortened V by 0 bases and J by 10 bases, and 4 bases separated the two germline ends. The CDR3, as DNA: TGTGCCAGCAGCCAAGAGAGCGAGCAGTTCTTC. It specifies CASSQESEQFF.

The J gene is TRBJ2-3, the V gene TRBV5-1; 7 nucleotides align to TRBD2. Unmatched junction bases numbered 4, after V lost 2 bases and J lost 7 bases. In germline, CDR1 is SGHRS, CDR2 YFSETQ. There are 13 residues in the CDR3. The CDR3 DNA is TGCGCCAGCAGCTTATCACTAGCGTATACGCAGTATTTT. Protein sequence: CASSLSLAYTQYF.

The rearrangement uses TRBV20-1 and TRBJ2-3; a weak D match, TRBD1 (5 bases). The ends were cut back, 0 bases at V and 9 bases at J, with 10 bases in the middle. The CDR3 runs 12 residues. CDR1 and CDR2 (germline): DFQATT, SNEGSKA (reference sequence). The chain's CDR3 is CSARDQGVTQYF. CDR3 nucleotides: TGCAGTGCTAGAGATCAGGGCGTAACGCAGTATTTT.

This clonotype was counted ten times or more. In nucleotides, the CDR3 is TGTGCCATCAGTGAATCACAGTATGGAAACACCATATATTTT. It specifies CAISESQYGNTIYF. V is TRBV10-3 and J is TRBJ1-3; D is undetermined. The germline gives CDR1 ENHRY, CDR2 SYGVKD. The CDR3 spans 14 residues. The V end was cut by 3 bases, the J end by 3 bases, with 9 bases between.

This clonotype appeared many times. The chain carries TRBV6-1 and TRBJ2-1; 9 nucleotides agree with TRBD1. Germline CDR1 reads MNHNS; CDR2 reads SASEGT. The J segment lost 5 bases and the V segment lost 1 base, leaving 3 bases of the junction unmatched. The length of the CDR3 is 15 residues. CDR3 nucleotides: TGTGCCAGCAGTGAAGGTGGGACAGGGAACAATGAGCAGTTCTTC. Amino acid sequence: CASSEGGTGNNEQFF.

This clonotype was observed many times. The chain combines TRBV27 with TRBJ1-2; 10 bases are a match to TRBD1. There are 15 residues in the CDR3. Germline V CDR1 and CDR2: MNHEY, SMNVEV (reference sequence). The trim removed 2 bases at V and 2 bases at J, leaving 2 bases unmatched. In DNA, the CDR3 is TGTGCCAGCAGTTTAAAGGGACAGGGGAACTATGGCTACACCTTC. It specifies CASSLKGQGNYGYTF.

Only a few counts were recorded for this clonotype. The CDR3 DNA follows: TGTGCCAGCAAAATGAGGACAGTCTCTGGAAACACCATATATTTT. It encodes CASKMRTVSGNTIYF. The rearrangement uses TRBV6-1 and TRBJ1-3; D might be TRBD1 (6 bases). V gave up 7 bases and J gave up 0 bases, with 13 bases separating them. CDR3 length equals 15 residues. The V gene's germline CDR1 is MNHNS and CDR2 SASEGT.

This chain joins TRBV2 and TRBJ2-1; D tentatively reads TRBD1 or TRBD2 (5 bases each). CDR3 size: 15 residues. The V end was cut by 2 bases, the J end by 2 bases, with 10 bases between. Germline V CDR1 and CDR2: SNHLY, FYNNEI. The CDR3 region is CASSEWPGPYNEQFF. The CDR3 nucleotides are TGTGCCAGCAGTGAATGGCCGGGGCCCTACAATGAGCAGTTCTTC. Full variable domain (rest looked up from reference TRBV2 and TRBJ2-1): EPEVTQTPSHQVTQMGQEVILRCVPISNHLYFYWYRQILGQKVEFLVSFYNNEISEKSEIFDDQFSVERPDGSNFTLKIRSTKLEDSAMYFCASSEWPGPYNEQFFGPGTRLTVL.

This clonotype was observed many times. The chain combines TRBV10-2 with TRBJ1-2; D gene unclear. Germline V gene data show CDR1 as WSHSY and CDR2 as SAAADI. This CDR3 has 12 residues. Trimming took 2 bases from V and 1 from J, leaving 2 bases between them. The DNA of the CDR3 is TGCGCCAGCAGTGAGATTAACTATGGCTACACCTTC. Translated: CASSEINYGYTF.

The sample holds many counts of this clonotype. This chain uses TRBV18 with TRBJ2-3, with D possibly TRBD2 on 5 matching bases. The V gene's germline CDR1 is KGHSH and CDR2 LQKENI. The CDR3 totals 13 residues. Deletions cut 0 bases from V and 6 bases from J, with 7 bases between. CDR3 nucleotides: TGTGCCAGCTCACCACCGGCTAGCGATACGCAGTATTTT. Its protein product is CASSPPASDTQYF.

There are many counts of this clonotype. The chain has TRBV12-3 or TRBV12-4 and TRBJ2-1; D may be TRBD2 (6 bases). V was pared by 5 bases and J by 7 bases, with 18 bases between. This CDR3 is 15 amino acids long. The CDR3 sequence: CASSPRRARENEQFF. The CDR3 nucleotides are TGTGCCAGCAGTCCACGGCGGGCCCGGGAGAATGAGCAGTTCTTC.

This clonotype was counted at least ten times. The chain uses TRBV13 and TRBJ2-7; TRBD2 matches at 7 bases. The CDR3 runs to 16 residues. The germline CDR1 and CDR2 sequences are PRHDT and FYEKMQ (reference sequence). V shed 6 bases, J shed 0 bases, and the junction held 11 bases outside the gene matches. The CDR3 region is CASRRFGAGSSYEQYF. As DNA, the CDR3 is TGTGCCAGCAGACGGTTTGGAGCGGGAAGCTCCTACGAGCAGTACTTC.

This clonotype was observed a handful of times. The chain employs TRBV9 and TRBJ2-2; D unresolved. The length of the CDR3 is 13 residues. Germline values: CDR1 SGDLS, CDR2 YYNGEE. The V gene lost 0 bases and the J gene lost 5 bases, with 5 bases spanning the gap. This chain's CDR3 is CASSVGETGELFF. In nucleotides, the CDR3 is TGTGCCAGCAGCGTAGGTGAAACCGGGGAGCTGTTTTTT.

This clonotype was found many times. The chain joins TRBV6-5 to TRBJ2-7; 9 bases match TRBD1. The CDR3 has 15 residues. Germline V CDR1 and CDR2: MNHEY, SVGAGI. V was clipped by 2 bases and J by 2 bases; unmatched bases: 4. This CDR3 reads CASSYSTGGPYEQYF. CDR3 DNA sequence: TGTGCCAGCAGTTACAGCACAGGGGGCCCCTACGAGCAGTACTTC.

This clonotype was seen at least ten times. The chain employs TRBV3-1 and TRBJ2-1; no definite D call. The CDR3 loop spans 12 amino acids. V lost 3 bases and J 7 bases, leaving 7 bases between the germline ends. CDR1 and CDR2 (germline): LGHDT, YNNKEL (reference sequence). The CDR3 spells CASSHPGNEQFF. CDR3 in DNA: TGTGCCAGCAGCCATCCCGGAAATGAGCAGTTCTTC.

CDR3 sequence: CASSLNPASGRSVWYEQYF. The CDR3 coding sequence is TGTGCCAGCAGCTTAAATCCGGCTAGCGGGAGATCTGTGTGGTACGAGCAGTACTTC. The genes are TRBV7-3 and TRBJ2-7; TRBD2 agrees at 10 bases. CDR1 SGHTA and CDR2 FQGTGA come from the germline V gene. With 1 base clipped from V and 4 bases from J, the junction kept 16 bases outside the gene matches. The CDR3 consists of 19 residues.